This entry lists 2 T cell receptor beta chains sequenced from one sample in a study of blood T cell repertoires in COVID-19. Using immunoSEQ multiplex PCR, the repertoire was profiled, and TCRdb retains in-frame clones only, with some absent. The table records approximately 34,000 clones, about 90% of them present only once. The source material was peripheral blood. Source of these receptors: a human donor in a cohort sampled during active COVID-19.

The chain uses TRBV7-8 and TRBJ2-1, with 8 bases matching TRBD1. CDR3 length equals 15 residues. Trimming took 6 bases from V and 7 from J; bases not matched to a gene: 11. CDR1 and CDR2 from the germline V gene are SGHVS and FQNEAQ. The CDR3 is CASSYRTGIRNEQFF. The DNA of the CDR3 is TGTGCCAGCAGTTACAGGACAGGGATTCGGAATGAGCAGTTCTTC.

To note about this clone: The junction departs from germline at one end; a sequencing error may be responsible. V and J are TRBV7-7 and TRBJ2-1; a possible D gene is TRBD1 (6 bases). Germline-derived CDR1 and CDR2 are SSHAT and FNYEAQ (reference sequence). The CDR3 sequence is 13 residues long. The CDR3 here is CASSYGQYNEQFF. CDR3 sequence (DNA): TGTGCTAGCAGCTATGGACAGTACAATGAGCAGTTCTTC.